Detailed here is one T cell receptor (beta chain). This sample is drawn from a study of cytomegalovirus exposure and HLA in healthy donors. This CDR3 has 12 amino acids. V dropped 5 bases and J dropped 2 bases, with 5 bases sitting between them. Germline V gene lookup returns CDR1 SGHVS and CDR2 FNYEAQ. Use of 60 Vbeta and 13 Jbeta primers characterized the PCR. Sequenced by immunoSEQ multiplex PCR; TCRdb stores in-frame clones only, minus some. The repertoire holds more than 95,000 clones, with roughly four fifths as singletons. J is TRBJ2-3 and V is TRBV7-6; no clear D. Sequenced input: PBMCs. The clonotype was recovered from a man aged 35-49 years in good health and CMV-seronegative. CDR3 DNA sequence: TGTGCCAGCAGCCCTACCACAGATACGCAGTATTTT. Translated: CASSPTTDTQYF.